This T cell receptor beta chain came from a study of T cell changes during pregnancy in multiple sclerosis. The CDR3 has 17 residues. The V gene's germline CDR1 is SGHTA and CDR2 FQGNSA. Unmatched junction bases numbered 6, after V lost 1 base and J lost 0 bases. Clones were sequenced by immunoSEQ multiplex PCR, and TCRdb holds only the in-frame ones, with some missing. The sample lists about 40,000 clones, 70% to 90% occurring once. This TCR was sampled from a female donor with multiple sclerosis, enrolled in a pregnancy study. V and J are TRBV7-2 and TRBJ2-1, with 7 bases lining up with TRBD2. The input for sequencing was CD4+ T cells from peripheral blood mononuclear cells, taken before pregnancy. The DNA for the CDR3 is TGTGCCAGCAGCTTAGTCGGGGGGTTGGGCTCCTACAATGAGCAGTTCTTC. Its protein is CASSLVGGLGSYNEQFF.